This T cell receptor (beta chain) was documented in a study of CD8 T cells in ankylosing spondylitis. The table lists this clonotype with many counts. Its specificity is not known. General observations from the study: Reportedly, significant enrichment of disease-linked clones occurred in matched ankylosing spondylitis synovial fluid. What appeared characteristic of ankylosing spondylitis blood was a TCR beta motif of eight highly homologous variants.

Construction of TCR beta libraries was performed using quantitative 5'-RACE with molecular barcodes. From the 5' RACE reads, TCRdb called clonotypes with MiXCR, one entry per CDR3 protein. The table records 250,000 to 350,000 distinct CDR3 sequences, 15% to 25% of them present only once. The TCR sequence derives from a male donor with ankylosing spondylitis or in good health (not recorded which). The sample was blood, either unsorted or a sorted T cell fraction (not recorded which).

The CDR3 here is CASRDFDTQYF. CDR3 DNA: TGTGCCAGCAGGGACTTCGATACGCAGTATTTT. The V and J genes are TRBV12-3 or TRBV12-4 and TRBJ2-3, with a tentative D call TRBD2 (5 bases). V dropped 6 bases and J dropped 6 bases, with 7 bases sitting between them. The CDR3 runs to 11 residues.